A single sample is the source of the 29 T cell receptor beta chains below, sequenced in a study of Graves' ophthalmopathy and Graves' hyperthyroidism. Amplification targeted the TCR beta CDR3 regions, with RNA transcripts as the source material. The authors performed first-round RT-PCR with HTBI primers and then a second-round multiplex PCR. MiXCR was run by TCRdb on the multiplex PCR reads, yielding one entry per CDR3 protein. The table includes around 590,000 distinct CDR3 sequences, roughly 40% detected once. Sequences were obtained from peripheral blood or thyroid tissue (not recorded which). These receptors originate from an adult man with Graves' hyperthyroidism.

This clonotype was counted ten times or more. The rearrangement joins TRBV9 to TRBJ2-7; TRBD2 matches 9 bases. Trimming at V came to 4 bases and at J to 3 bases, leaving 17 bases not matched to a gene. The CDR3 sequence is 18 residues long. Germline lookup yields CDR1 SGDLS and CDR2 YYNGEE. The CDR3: CASSSRDAHISGSYEQYF. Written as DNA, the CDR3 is TGTGCCAGCAGCTCCCGGGACGCCCACATTAGCGGGAGCTACGAGCAGTACTTC.

DNA for the CDR3: TGCAGCGGGGGGACTAGCGGGAACGAGCAGTACTTC. Its protein is CSGGTSGNEQYF. V and J are TRBV29-1 and TRBJ2-7; TRBD2 aligns across 13 bases. The CDR3 is 12 residues long. The germline gives CDR1 SQVTM, CDR2 ANQGSEA. V trimming: 7 bases; J trimming: 5 bases; junction bases outside the gene matches: 2.

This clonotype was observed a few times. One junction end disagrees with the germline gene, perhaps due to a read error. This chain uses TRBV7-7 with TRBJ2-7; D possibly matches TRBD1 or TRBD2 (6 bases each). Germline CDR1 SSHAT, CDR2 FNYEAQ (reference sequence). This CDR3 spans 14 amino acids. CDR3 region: CASSVAGHSYEQYF. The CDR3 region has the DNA TGTGCTAGCAGCGTTGCGGGACACTCCTACGAGCAGTACTTC.

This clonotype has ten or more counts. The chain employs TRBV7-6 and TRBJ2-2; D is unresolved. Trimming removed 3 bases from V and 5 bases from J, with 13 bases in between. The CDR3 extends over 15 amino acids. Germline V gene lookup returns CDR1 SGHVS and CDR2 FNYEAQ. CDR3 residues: CASSFRKTWTGELFF. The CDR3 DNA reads TGTGCCAGCAGCTTTCGGAAAACGTGGACCGGGGAGCTGTTTTTT. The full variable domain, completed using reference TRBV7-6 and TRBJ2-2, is GAGVSQSPRYKVTKRGQDVALRCDPISGHVSLYWYRQALGQGPEFLTYFNYEAQQDKSGLPNDRFSAERPEGSISTLTIQRTEQRDSAMYRCASSFRKTWTGELFFGEGSRLTVL.

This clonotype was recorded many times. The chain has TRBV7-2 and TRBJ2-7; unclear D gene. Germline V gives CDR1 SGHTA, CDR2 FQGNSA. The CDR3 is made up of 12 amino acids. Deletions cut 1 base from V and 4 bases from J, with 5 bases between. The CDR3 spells CASSLVFYEQYF. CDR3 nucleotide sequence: TGTGCCAGCAGCTTAGTCTTTTACGAGCAGTACTTC.

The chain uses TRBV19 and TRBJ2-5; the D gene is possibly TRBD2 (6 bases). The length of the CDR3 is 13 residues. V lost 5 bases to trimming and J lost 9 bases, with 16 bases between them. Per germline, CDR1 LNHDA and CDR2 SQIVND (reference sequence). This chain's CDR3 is CASSRGMDQPQYF. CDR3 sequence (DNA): TGTGCCAGTAGTCGGGGGATGGATCAGCCCCAGTACTTC.

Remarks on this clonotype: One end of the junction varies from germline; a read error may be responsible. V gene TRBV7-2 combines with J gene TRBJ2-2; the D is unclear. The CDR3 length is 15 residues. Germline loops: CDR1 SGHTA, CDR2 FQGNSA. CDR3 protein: CASSQEPANTGELFF. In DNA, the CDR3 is TGCGCCAGCAGCCAAGAACCAGCTAACACCGGGGAGCTGTTTTTT.

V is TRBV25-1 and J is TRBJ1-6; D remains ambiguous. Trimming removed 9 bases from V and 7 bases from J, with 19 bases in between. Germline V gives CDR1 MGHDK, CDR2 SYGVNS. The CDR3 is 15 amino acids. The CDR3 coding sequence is TGTGCCAGTTCCTTTACCGAGGGAACCAATTCACCCCTCCACTTT. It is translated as CASSFTEGTNSPLHF.

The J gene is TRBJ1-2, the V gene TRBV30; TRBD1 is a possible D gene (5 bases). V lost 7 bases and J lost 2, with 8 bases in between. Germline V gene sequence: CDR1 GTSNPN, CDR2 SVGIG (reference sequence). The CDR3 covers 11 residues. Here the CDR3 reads CASGQNYGYTF. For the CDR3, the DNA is TGTGCCTCTGGACAAAACTATGGCTACACCTTC.

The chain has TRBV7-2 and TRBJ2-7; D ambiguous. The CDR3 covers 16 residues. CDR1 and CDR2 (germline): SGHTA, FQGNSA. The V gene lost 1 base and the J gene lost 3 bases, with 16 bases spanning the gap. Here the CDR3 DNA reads TGTGCCAGCAGCTTAGGTGACGGATCAGCAGACTACGAGCAGTACTTC. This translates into CASSLGDGSADYEQYF. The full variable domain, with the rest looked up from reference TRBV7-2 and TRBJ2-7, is GAGVSQSPSNKVTEKGKDVELRCDPISGHTALYWYRQSLGQGLEFLIYFQGNSAPDKSGLPSDRFSAERTGGSVSTLTIQRTQQEDSAVYLCASSLGDGSADYEQYFGPGTRLTVT.

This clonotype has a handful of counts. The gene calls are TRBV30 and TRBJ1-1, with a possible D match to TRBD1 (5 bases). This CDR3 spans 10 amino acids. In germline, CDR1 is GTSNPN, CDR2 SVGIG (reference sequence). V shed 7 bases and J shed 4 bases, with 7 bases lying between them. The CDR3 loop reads CAYGGTEAFF. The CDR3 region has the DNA TGTGCCTACGGGGGCACTGAAGCTTTCTTT.

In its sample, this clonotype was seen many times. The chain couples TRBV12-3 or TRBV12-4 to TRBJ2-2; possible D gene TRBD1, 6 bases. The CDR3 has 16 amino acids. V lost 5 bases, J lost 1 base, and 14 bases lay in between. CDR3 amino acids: CASSPPGQWNTGELFF. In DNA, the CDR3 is TGTGCCAGCAGTCCTCCGGGACAATGGAACACCGGGGAGCTGTTTTTT.

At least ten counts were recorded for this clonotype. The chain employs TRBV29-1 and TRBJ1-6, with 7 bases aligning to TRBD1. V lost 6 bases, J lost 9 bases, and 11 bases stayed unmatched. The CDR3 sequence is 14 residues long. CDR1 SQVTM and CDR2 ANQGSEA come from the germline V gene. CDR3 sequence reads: CSVQMDRPSSPLHF. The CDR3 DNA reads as TGCAGCGTCCAGATGGACAGGCCCTCTTCACCCCTCCACTTT. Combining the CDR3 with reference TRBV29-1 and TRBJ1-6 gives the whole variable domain SAVISQKPSRDICQRGTSLTIQCQVDSQVTMMFWYRQQPGQSLTLIATANQGSEATYESGFVIDKFPISRPNLTFSTLTVSNMSPEDSSIYLCSVQMDRPSSPLHFGNGTRLTVT.

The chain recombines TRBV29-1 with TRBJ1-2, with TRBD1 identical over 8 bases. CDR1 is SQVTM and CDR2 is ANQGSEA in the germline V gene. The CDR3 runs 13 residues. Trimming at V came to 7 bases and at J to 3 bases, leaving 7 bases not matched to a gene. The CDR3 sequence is CSARGPGYYGYTF. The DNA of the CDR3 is TGCAGCGCCAGGGGGCCGGGGTACTATGGCTACACCTTC.

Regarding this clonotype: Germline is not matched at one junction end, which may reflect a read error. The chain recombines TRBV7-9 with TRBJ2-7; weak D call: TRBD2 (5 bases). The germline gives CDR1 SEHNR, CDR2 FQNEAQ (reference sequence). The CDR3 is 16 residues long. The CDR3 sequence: CASSLWLAVDPGELYF. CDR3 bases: TGTGCCAGCAGCTTATGGTTGGCGGTTGATCCCGGGGAGCTGTACTTC.

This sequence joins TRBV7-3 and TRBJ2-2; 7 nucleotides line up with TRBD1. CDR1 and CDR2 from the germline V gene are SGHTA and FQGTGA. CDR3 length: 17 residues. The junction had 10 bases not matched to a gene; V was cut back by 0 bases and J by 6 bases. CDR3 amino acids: CASSLTPTGPRPGELFF. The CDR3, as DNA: TGTGCCAGCAGCTTAACGCCGACAGGGCCCCGTCCCGGGGAGCTGTTTTTT.

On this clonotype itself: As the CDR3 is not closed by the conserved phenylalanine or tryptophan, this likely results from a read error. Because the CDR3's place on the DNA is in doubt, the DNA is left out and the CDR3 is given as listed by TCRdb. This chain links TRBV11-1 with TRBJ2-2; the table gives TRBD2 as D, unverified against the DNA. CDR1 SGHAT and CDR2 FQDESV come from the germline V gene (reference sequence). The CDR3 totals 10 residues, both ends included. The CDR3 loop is CASSLTPGLA.

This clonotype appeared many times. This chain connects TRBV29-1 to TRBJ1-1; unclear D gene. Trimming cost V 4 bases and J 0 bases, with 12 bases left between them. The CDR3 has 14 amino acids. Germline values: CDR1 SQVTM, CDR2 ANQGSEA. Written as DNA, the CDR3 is TGCAGCGTTGCCGCGGCAGGATTGAACACTGAAGCTTTCTTT. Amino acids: CSVAAAGLNTEAFF. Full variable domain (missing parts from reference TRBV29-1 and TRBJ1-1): SAVISQKPSRDICQRGTSLTIQCQVDSQVTMMFWYRQQPGQSLTLIATANQGSEATYESGFVIDKFPISRPNLTFSTLTVSNMSPEDSSIYLCSVAAAGLNTEAFFGQGTRLTVV.

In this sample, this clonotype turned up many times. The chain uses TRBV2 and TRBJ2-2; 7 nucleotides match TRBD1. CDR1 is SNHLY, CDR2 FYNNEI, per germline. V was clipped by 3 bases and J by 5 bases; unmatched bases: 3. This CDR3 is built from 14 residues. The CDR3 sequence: CASSEDRPTGELFF. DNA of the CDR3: TGTGCCAGCAGTGAGGACAGGCCAACCGGGGAGCTGTTTTTT.

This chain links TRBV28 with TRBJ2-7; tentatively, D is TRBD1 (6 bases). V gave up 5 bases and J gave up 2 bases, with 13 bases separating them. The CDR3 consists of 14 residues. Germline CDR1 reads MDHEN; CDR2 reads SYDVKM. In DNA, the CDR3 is TGTGCCAGCAGTCCAGGACAGTGGGCCTACGAGCAGTACTTC. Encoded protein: CASSPGQWAYEQYF. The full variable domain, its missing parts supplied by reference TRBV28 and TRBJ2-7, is DVKVTQSSRYLVKRTGEKVFLECVQDMDHENMFWYRQDPGLGLRLIYFSYDVKMKEKGDIPEGYSVSREKKERFSLILESASTNQTSMYLCASSPGQWAYEQYFGPGTRLTVT.

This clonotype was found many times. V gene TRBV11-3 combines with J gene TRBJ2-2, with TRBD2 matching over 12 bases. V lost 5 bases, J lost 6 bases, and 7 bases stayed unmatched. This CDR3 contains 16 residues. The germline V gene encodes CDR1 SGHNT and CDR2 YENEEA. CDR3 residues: CASSGRLAGESGELFF. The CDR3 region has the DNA TGTGCCAGCAGCGGGCGACTAGCGGGAGAGTCCGGGGAGCTGTTTTTT.

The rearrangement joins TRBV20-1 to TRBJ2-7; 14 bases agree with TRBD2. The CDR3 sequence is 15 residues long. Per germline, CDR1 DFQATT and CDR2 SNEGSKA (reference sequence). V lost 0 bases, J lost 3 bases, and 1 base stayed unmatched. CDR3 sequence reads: CSARDGTSGSYEQYF. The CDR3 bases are TGCAGTGCTAGAGATGGGACTAGCGGGAGCTACGAGCAGTACTTC.

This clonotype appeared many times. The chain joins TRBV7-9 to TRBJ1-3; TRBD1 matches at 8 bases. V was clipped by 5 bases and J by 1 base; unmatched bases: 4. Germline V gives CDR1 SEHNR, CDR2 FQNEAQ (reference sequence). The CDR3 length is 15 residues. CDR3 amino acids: CASSHRQGSGNTIYF. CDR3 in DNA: TGTGCCAGCAGCCATCGACAGGGGTCTGGAAACACCATATATTTT.

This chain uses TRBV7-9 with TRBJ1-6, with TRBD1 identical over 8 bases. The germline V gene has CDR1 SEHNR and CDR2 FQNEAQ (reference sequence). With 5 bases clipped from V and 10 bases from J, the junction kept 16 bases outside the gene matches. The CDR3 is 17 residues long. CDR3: CASSIGTGTGSGSPLHF. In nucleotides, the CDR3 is TGTGCCAGCAGCATAGGTACCGGGACAGGTTCGGGGTCACCCCTCCACTTT.

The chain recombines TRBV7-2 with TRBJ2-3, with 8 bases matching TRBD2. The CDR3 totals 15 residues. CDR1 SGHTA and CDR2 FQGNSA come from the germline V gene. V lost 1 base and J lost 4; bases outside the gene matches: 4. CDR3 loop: CASSLEAGEADTQYF. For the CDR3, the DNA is TGTGCCAGCAGCTTAGAAGCGGGGGAGGCAGATACGCAGTATTTT. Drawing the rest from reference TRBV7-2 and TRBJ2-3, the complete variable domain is GAGVSQSPSNKVTEKGKDVELRCDPISGHTALYWYRQSLGQGLEFLIYFQGNSAPDKSGLPSDRFSAERTGGSVSTLTIQRTQQEDSAVYLCASSLEAGEADTQYFGPGTRLTVL.

CDR3 in DNA: TGCAGTGCAAGGGGACAGAACACTGAAGCTTTCTTT. It codes for CSARGQNTEAFF. This rearrangement joins TRBV20-1 to TRBJ1-1; D possibly corresponds to TRBD1 (6 bases). This CDR3 is 12 amino acids long. Trimming took off 6 bases at V and 1 base at J, with 9 bases between the two ends. Germline values: CDR1 DFQATT, CDR2 SNEGSKA (reference sequence).

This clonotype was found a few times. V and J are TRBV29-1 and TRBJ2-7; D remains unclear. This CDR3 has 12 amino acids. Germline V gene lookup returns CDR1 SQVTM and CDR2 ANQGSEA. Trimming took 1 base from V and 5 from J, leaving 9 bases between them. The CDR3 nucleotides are TGCAGCGTTGAAGGGGGTTTTAACGAGCAGTACTTC. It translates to CSVEGGFNEQYF.

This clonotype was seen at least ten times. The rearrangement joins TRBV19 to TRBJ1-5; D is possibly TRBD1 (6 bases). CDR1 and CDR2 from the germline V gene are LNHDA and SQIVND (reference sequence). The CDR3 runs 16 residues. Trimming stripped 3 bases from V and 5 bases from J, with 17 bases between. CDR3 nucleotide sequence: TGTGCCAGTAGTATGTGTGGCAGGGGATGCGATCAGCCCCAGCATTTT. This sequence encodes CASSMCGRGCDQPQHF.

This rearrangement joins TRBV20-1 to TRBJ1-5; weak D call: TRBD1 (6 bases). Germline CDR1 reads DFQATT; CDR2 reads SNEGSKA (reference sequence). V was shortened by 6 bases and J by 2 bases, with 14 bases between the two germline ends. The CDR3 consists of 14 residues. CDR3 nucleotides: TGCAGTGCGAAGGACAGTAGAGGCAATCAGCCCCAGCATTTT. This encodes CSAKDSRGNQPQHF.